Presented here are 20 T cell receptor beta chains from one specimen sequenced in a study of cytomegalovirus exposure and HLA in healthy donors (dated by TCRdb to between 2016 and 2019). Libraries were constructed by the immunoSEQ multiplex PCR assay. For the multiplex PCR, a mixture combining 60 forward primers for TCR Vbeta segments and 13 reverse primers for TCR Jbeta segments was used. TCRdb mirrors the immuneACCESS table, restricted to in-frame sequences. Some clones are absent from its copies; in checked studies, under half trace to an unresolved V gene, and the reason for the others is unknown. The sample table contains approximately 200,000 clones; only one count was recorded for around 79% of them. In total, the top ten clones hold more than 1.5% of the sample. The sample comprised PBMCs. The origin of the receptors is a girl between 10 and 17 years old in good health and CMV-seropositive.

The chain couples TRBV5-4 to TRBJ2-2; 8 positions match TRBD2. The CDR3 is 16 residues long. The V and J ends lost 1 base and 5 bases, in that order; junction bases with no gene match: 7. CDR1 is SGHNT and CDR2 is YYREEE in the germline V gene (reference sequence). The chain's CDR3 is CASSLITRGGTGELFF. The CDR3 DNA reads as TGTGCCAGCAGCTTGATCACTCGGGGGGGGACCGGGGAGCTGTTTTTT.

V gene TRBV10-3 combines with J gene TRBJ1-5; D is unresolved. The CDR3 has 15 amino acids. Trimming pared 2 bases from V and 0 bases from J, leaving 8 bases between. Germline V gene sequence: CDR1 ENHRY, CDR2 SYGVKD. CDR3 protein: CAISETSDSNQPQHF. The CDR3 DNA reads TGTGCCATCAGTGAGACCAGTGATAGCAATCAGCCCCAGCATTTT.

The gene calls are TRBV6-6 and TRBJ1-1; D gene unclear. V gave up 7 bases and J gave up 7 bases, with 16 bases separating them. The CDR3 runs 13 residues. Germline-derived CDR1 and CDR2 are MNHNY and SVGAGI (reference sequence). The DNA for the CDR3 is TGTGCCAGCACCCCGACATTGACCGATGAAGCTTTCTTT. Its translation is CASTPTLTDEAFF.

V gene TRBV2 combines with J gene TRBJ1-2, with D perhaps matching TRBD1 (6 bases). CDR3 length: 14 amino acids. The germline V gene has CDR1 SNHLY and CDR2 FYNNEI. Between the trimmed V and J ends, which lost 5 bases and 8 bases, there was a span of 18 bases. CDR3 nucleotides: TGTGCCAGCAGTACCACAGGGCTTACCGGGGGCTACACCTTC. It codes for CASSTTGLTGGYTF.

CDR3 amino acids: CASSSNTEAFF. CDR3 bases: TGTGCCAGCAGCTCGAACACTGAAGCTTTCTTT. The J gene is TRBJ1-1, the V gene TRBV6-5, with unresolved D. The CDR3 sequence is 11 residues long. V gave up 6 bases and J gave up 1 base, with 3 bases separating them. The germline gives CDR1 MNHEY, CDR2 SVGAGI.

The rearrangement links TRBV7-9 to TRBJ1-1, with D maybe TRBD1 (5 bases). This CDR3 comprises 12 residues. Germline CDR1 SEHNR, CDR2 FQNEAQ (reference sequence). V was pared by 2 bases and J by 11 bases, with 12 bases between. CDR3 in DNA: TGTGCCAGCAGCTTAAAGGATGGGGGGGCTTTCTTT. It yields the protein CASSLKDGGAFF.

This clone came up once. The rearrangement joins TRBV6-6 to TRBJ2-7, with D possibly being TRBD2 (6 bases). Germline V lookup: CDR1 MNHNY, CDR2 SVGAGI (reference sequence). The CDR3 has 14 residues. Trimming removed 3 bases from V and 2 bases from J, with 11 bases in between. This CDR3 reads CASSYRPGAYEQYF. Here the CDR3 DNA reads TGTGCCAGCAGTTATAGGCCGGGGGCCTACGAGCAGTACTTC.

The chain links TRBV6-5 to TRBJ2-7; TRBD2 might be the D (5 bases). This CDR3 is 15 amino acids long. Germline V CDR1 and CDR2: MNHEY, SVGAGI. V lost 2 bases and J lost 0, with 11 bases in between. The CDR3 loop reads CASSYRPEGSYEQYF. The CDR3 bases are TGTGCCAGCAGTTACCGACCTGAGGGCTCCTACGAGCAGTACTTC.

V usage is TRBV19 and J usage is TRBJ2-1, with TRBD2 matching 9 bases. With V trimmed by 1 base and J by 6 bases, 7 bases remained unmatched. The CDR3 is made up of 16 amino acids. CDR1 and CDR2 from the germline V gene are LNHDA and SQIVND (reference sequence). CDR3: CASSIGALAGPNEQFF. The CDR3 DNA sequence: TGTGCCAGTAGTATAGGTGCCCTAGCGGGGCCCAATGAGCAGTTCTTC.

This clone was seen a single time. The rearrangement uses TRBV15 and TRBJ2-2; weak D call: TRBD2 (6 bases). V was cut by 5 bases and J by 6 bases, with 10 bases left in between. This CDR3 comprises 13 residues. Germline CDR1 is LNHNV and CDR2 is YYDKDF (reference sequence). This CDR3 is CATSEWGAGELFF. The CDR3 DNA reads as TGTGCCACCAGCGAGTGGGGGGCCGGGGAGCTGTTTTTT.

Remarks on this clone: A read error may account for a junction end that differs from germline. The V and J genes are TRBV27 and TRBJ2-7; no definite D call. The CDR3 contains 13 residues. Germline V gene lookup returns CDR1 MNHEY and CDR2 SMNVEV (reference sequence). The CDR3 DNA follows: TGTGCCAGCAGTTCAGGAATGTCCTACGAACAGTACTTC. The encoded protein is CASSSGMSYEQYF.

The J gene is TRBJ2-7, the V gene TRBV11-2; D ambiguous. CDR1 SGHAT and CDR2 FQNNGV come from the germline V gene. The CDR3 loop spans 15 amino acids. V lost 3 bases to trimming and J lost 0 bases, with 12 bases between them. The CDR3 reads CASSLVPGNSYEQYF. CDR3 in DNA: TGTGCCAGCAGCTTGGTGCCTGGCAACTCCTACGAGCAGTACTTC.

CDR3 nucleotide sequence: TGTGCCAGCAGCTTGGCTATGGGACAGGGGGCTTTCGACGAGCAGTACTTC. Amino acids: CASSLAMGQGAFDEQYF. The chain combines TRBV5-6 with TRBJ2-7, with 12 bases matching TRBD1. Germline V CDR1 and CDR2: SGHDT, YYEEEE. J lost 5 bases, V lost 0 bases, and 9 bases had no gene match. The CDR3 is 17 amino acids.

V is TRBV5-6 and J is TRBJ1-3; maybe TRBD1 (6 bases). The CDR3 sequence is 17 residues long. The V and J ends lost 4 bases and 0 bases respectively, with 17 bases between them. Per the germline V gene, CDR1 is SGHDT and CDR2 is YYEEEE. DNA of the CDR3: TGTGCCAGCAGCACAGGGACCGACGGCTACTCTGGAAACACCATATATTTT. It yields the protein CASSTGTDGYSGNTIYF.

The gene calls are TRBV9 and TRBJ1-1; the match to TRBD1 covers 7 bases. This CDR3 is built from 13 residues. Germline V gives CDR1 SGDLS, CDR2 YYNGEE. The J segment lost 6 bases and the V segment lost 3 bases, leaving 5 bases of the junction unmatched. The CDR3 sequence is CASSGRGLAEAFF. The CDR3 DNA follows: TGTGCCAGCAGCGGGAGGGGGCTGGCTGAAGCTTTCTTT. The full variable domain, its missing parts supplied by reference TRBV9 and TRBJ1-1, is DSGVTQTPKHLITATGQRVTLRCSPRSGDLSVYWYQQSLDQGLQFLIQYYNGEERAKGNILERFSAQQFPDLHSELNLSSLELGDSALYFCASSGRGLAEAFFGQGTRLTVV.

DNA of the CDR3: TGTGCCAGCAGTGGGGGATTAGGCGGGATGAACACTGAAGCTTTCTTT. Translation gives CASSGGLGGMNTEAFF. The chain couples TRBV2 to TRBJ1-1; D gene ambiguous. Trimming cost V 4 bases and J 0 bases, with 15 bases left between them. The germline CDR1 and CDR2 sequences are SNHLY and FYNNEI. The CDR3 is 16 residues long.

The chain recombines TRBV6-1 with TRBJ2-7, with 7 bases that match TRBD2. Germline V lookup: CDR1 MNHNS, CDR2 SASEGT. This CDR3 has 13 amino acids. The V gene end was trimmed by 5 bases and the J gene end by 1 base; junction bases not matched to a gene: 2. This CDR3 reads CASSTGGSYEQYF. CDR3 nucleotides: TGTGCCAGCAGTACGGGAGGATCCTACGAGCAGTACTTC.

The genes are TRBV6-1 and TRBJ1-1; D is ambiguous. Trimming shortened V by 6 bases and J by 5 bases, and 16 bases separated the two germline ends. The CDR3 has 14 amino acids. Germline CDR1 reads MNHNS; CDR2 reads SASEGT. The CDR3, as DNA: TGTGCCAGCAGGGAAACAGTCGCGAGTACTGAAGCTTTCTTT. Residues: CASRETVASTEAFF.

Notes on this clone: The same CDR3 also results from other DNA sequences found in this sample. V and J are TRBV7-9 and TRBJ2-5; D remains ambiguous. The germline gives CDR1 SEHNR, CDR2 FQNEAQ (reference sequence). CDR3 length: 12 residues. The V end lost 6 bases, the J end lost 3 bases, and 8 bases lay between the germline ends. The CDR3 spells CASSRAEETQYF. The CDR3 bases are TGTGCCAGCAGTCGAGCCGAAGAGACCCAGTACTTC.

This clone was seen a few times. The chain joins TRBV10-2 to TRBJ2-1, with 11 bases aligning to TRBD2. Germline loops: CDR1 WSHSY, CDR2 SAAADI. The J segment lost 4 bases and the V segment lost 4 bases, leaving 0 bases of the junction unmatched. The CDR3 totals 14 residues. The DNA of the CDR3 is TGCGCCAGCAGTGTAGCGGGGGGGTACAATGAGCAGTTCTTC. It encodes CASSVAGGYNEQFF.